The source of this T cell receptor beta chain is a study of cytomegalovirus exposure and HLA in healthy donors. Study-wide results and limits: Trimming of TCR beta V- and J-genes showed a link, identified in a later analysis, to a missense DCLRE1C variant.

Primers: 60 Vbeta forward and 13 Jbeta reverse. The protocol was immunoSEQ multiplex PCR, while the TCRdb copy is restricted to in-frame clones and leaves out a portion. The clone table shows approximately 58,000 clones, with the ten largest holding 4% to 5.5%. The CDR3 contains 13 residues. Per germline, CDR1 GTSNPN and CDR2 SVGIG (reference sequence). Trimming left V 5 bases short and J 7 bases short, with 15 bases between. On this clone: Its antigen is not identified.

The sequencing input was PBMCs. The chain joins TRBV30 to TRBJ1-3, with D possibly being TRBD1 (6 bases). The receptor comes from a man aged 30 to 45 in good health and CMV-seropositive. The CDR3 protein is CAWGGAGSNTIYF. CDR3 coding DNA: TGTGCCTGGGGGGGGGCAGGGTCTAACACCATATATTTT.